This T cell receptor beta chain appears in the sequencing data of a study of type 1 and type 2 diabetes patients. General study results and limits: Some HECs seen only in T1D might also appear in more T2D or control samples. Type 2 diabetes patients had few highly-expanded CD4+ clones, median one.

Genomic DNA was the PCR template. Amplification of the beta chain CDR3 used 30 forward and 13 reverse multiplex primers. TCRdb passed the multiplex PCR reads through MiXCR, listing each CDR3 protein once. The table has a few hundred thousand distinct CDR3 sequences, approximately 50% seen once. Approximately 9.1 milliliters of peripheral blood were collected from each participant. Remarks on this clonotype: Its antigen is not known.

CDR1 DFQATT and CDR2 SNEGSKA come from the germline V gene (reference sequence). The CDR3 contains 16 residues. The sequencing input was peripheral blood mononuclear cells (PBMCs). This receptor was taken from a man between 18 and 35 years old with type 2 diabetes. This sequence joins TRBV20-1 and TRBJ2-7; D might be TRBD2 (5 bases). The DNA matches TRBJ2-1 better at its end, which makes the J call doubtful. CDR3 nucleotides: TGCAGTGCCTCGGCGAGGACTTTAGTTAGCCACAATGAGCAGTTCTTC. It yields the protein CSASARTLVSHNEQFF.